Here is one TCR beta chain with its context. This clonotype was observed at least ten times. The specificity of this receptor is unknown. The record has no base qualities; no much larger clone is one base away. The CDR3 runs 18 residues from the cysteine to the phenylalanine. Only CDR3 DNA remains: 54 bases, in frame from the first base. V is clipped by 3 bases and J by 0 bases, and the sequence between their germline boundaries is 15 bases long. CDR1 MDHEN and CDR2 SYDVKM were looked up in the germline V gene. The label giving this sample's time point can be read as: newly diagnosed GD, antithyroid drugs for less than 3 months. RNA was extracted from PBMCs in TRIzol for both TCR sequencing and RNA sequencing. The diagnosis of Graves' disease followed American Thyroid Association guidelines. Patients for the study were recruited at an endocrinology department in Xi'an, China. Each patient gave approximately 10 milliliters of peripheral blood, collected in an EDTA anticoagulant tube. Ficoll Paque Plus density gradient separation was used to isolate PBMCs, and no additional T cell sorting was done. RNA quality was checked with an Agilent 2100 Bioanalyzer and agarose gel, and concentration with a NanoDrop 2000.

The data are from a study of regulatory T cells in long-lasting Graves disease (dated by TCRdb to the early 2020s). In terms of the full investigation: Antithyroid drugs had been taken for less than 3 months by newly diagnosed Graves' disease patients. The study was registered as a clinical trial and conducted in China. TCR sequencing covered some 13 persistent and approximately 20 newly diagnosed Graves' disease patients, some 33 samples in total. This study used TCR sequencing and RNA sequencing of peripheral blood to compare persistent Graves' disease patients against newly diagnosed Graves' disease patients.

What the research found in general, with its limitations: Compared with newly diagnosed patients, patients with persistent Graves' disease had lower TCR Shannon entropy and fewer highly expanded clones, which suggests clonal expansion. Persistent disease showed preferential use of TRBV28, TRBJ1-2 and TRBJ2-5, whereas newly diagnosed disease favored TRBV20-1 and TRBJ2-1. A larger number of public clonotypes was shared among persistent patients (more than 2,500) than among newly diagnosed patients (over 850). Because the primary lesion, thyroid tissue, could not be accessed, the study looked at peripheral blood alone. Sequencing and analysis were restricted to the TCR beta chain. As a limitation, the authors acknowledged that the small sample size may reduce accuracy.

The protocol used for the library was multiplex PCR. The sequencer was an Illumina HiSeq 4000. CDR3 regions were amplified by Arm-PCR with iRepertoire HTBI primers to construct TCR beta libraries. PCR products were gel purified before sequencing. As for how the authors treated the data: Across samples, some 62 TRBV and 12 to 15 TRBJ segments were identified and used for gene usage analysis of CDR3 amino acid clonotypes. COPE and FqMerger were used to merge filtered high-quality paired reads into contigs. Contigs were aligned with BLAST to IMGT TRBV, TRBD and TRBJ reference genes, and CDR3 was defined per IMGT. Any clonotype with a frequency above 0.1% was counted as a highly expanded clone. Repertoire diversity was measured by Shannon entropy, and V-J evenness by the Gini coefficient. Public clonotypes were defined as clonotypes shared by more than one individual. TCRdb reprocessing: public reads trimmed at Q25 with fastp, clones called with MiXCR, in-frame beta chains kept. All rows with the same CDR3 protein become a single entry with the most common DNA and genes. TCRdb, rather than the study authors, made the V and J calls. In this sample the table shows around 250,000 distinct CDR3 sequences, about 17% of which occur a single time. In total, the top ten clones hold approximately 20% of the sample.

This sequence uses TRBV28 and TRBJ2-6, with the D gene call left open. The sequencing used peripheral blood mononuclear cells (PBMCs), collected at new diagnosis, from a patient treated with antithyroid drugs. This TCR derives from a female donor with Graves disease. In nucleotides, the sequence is TGTGCCAGCAGTTTGAGTAGACGAAAGTACTCTGGGGCCAACGTCCTGACTTTC. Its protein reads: CASSLSRRKYSGANVLTF.